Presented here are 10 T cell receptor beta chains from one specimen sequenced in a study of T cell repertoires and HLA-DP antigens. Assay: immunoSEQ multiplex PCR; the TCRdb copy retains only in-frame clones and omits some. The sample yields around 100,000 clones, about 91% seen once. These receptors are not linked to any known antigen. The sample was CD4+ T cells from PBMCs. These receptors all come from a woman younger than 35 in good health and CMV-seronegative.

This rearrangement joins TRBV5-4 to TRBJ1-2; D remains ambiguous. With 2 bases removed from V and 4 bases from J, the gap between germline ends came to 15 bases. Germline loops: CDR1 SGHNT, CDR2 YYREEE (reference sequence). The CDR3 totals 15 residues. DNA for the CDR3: TGTGCCAGCAGCTTCACCGGGCAGGCGATCTATGGCTACACCTTC. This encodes CASSFTGQAIYGYTF. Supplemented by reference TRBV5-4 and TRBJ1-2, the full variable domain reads ETGVTQSPTHLIKTRGQQVTLRCSSQSGHNTVSWYQQALGQGPQFIFQYYREEENGRGNFPPRFSGLQFPNYSSELNVNALELDDSALYLCASSFTGQAIYGYTFGSGTRLTVV.

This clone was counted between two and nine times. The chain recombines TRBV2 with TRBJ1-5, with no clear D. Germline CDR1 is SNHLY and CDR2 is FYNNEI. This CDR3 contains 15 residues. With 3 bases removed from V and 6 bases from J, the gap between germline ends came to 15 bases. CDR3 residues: CASSDQGRISQPQHF. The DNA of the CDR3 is TGTGCCAGCAGTGATCAAGGTCGGATTTCTCAGCCCCAGCATTTT. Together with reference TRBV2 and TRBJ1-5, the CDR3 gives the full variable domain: EPEVTQTPSHQVTQMGQEVILRCVPISNHLYFYWYRQILGQKVEFLVSFYNNEISEKSEIFDDQFSVERPDGSNFTLKIRSTKLEDSAMYFCASSDQGRISQPQHFGDGTRLSIL.

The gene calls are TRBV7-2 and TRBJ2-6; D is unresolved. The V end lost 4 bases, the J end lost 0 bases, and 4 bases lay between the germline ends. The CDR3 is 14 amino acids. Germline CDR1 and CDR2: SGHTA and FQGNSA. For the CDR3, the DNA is TGTGCCAGCAGCTCATACTCTGGGGCCAACGTCCTGACTTTC. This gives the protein CASSSYSGANVLTF.

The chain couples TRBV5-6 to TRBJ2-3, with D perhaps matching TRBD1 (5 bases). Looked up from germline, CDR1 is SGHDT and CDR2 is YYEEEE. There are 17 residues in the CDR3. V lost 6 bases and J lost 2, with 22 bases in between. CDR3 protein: CASTWGPSLGYTDTQYF. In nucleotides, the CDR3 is TGTGCCAGCACCTGGGGCCCGAGTTTAGGGTACACAGATACGCAGTATTTT.

DNA for the CDR3: TGTGCCAGCAGCTTAGAGAAGGGCCGGGAGCAGTATTTT. It yields the protein CASSLEKGREQYF. This sequence joins TRBV7-6 and TRBJ2-3, with D possibly being TRBD2 (5 bases). Per the germline V gene, CDR1 is SGHVS and CDR2 is FNYEAQ. The V end was cut by 1 base, the J end by 11 bases, with 13 bases between. CDR3 size: 13 residues.

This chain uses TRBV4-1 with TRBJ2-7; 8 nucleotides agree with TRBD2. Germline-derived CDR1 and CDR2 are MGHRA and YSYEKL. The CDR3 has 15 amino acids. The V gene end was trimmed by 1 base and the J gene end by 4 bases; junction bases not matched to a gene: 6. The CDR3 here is CASSQGLGLGYEQYF. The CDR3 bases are TGCGCCAGCAGCCAAGGGTTGGGACTAGGTTACGAGCAGTACTTC.

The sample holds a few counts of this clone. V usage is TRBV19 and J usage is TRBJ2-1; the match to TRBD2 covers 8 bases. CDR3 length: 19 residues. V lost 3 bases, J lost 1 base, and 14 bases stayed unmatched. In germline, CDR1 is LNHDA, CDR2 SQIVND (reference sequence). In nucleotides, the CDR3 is TGTGCCAGTAGTATTAATCACGGGGGGGCCATCTCGTCCTACAATGAGCAGTTCTTC. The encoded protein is CASSINHGGAISSYNEQFF.

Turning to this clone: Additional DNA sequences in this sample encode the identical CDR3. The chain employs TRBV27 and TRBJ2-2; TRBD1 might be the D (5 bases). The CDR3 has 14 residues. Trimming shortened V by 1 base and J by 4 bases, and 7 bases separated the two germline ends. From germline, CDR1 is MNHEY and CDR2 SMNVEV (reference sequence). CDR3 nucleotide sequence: TGTGCCAGCAGTTTATATAGGGGCACCGGGGAGCTGTTTTTT. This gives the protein CASSLYRGTGELFF.

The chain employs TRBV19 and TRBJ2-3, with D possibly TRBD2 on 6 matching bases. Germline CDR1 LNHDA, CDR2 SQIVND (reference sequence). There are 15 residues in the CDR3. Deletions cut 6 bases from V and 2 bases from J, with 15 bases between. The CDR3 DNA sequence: TGTGCCAGTAGGAGCCCCGGGGGTATCACAGATACGCAGTATTTT. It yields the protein CASRSPGGITDTQYF.

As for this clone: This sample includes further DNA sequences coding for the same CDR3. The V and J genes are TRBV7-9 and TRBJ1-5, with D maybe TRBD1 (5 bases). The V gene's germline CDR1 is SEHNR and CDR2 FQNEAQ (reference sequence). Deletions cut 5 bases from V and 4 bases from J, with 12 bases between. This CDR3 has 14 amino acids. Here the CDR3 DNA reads TGTGCCAGCAGCCCCGGGGGAGGAAATCAGCCCCAGCATTTT. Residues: CASSPGGGNQPQHF.